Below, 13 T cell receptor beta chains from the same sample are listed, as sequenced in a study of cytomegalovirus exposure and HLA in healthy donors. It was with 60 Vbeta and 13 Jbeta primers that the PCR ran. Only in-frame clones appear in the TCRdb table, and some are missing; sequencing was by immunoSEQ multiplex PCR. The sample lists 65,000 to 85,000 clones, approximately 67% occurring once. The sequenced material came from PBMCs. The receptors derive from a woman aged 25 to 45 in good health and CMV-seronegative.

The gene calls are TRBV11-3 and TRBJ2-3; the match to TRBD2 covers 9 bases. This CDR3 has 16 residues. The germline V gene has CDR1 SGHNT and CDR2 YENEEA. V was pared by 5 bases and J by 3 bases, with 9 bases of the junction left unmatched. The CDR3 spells CASSLLPGLATDTQYF. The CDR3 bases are TGTGCCAGCAGCCTACTACCGGGACTAGCTACAGATACGCAGTATTTT.

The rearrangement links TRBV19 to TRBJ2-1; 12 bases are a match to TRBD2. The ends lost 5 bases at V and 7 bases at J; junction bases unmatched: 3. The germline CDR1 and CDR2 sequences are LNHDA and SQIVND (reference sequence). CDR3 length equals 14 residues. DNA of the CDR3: TGTGCCAGTAGTCTAGCGGGGGGGCCTAATGAGCAGTTCTTC. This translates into CASSLAGGPNEQFF. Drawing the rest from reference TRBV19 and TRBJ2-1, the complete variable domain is DGGITQSPKYLFRKEGQNVTLSCEQNLNHDAMYWYRQDPGQGLRLIYYSQIVNDFQKGDIAEGYSVSREKKESFPLTVTSAQKNPTAFYLCASSLAGGPNEQFFGPGTRLTVL.

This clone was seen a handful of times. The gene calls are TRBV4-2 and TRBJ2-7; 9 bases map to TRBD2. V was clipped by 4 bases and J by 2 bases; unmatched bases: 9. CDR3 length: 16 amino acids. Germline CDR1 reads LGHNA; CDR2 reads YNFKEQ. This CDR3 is CASSLAGGTRTYEQYF. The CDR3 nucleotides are TGTGCCAGCAGCCTGGCGGGGGGGACAAGAACCTACGAGCAGTACTTC.

Here the CDR3 reads CASTPRQLTNEKLFF. CDR3 coding DNA: TGTGCCAGCACCCCCCGACAGCTTACTAATGAAAAACTGTTTTTT. This chain uses TRBV2 with TRBJ1-4, with TRBD1 as a possible D gene (5 bases). The CDR3 consists of 15 residues. The germline CDR1 and CDR2 sequences are SNHLY and FYNNEI. V was pared by 7 bases and J by 2 bases, with 14 bases between.

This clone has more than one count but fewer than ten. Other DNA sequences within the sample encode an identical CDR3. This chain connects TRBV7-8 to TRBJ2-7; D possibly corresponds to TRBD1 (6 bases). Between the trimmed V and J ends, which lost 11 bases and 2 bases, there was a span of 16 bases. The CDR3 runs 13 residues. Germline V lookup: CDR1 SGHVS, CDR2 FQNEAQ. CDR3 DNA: TGTGCCTGCAAGCAGGGGCCGGCCTACGAGCAGTACTTC. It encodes CACKQGPAYEQYF. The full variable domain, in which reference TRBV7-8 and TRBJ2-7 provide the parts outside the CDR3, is GAGVSQSPRYKVAKRGQDVALRCDPISGHVSLFWYQQALGQGPEFLTYFQNEAQLDKSGLPSDRFFAERPEGSVSTLKIQRTQQEDSAVYLCACKQGPAYEQYFGPGTRLTVT.

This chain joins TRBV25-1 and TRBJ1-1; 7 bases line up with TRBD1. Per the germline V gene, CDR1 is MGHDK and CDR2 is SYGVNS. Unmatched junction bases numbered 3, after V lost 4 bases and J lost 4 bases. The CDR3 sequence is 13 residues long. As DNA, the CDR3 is TGTGCCAGCAGTGCCTACAGGGGCACTGAAGCTTTCTTT. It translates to CASSAYRGTEAFF.

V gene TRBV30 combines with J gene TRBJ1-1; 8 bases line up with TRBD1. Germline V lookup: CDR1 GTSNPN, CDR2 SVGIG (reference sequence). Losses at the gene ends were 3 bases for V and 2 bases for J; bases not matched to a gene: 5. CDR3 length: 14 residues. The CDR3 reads CAWSPDRDNTEAFF. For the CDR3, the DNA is TGTGCCTGGAGCCCGGACAGGGACAACACTGAAGCTTTCTTT.

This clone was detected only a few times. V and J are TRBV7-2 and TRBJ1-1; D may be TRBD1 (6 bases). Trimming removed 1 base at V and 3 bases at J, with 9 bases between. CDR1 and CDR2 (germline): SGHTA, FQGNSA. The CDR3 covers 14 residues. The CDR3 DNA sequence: TGTGCCAGCAGCTTAGAAGGGGGGGACACTGAAGCTTTCTTT. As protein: CASSLEGGDTEAFF. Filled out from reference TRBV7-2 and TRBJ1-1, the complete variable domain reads GAGVSQSPSNKVTEKGKDVELRCDPISGHTALYWYRQSLGQGLEFLIYFQGNSAPDKSGLPSDRFSAERTGGSVSTLTIQRTQQEDSAVYLCASSLEGGDTEAFFGQGTRLTVV.

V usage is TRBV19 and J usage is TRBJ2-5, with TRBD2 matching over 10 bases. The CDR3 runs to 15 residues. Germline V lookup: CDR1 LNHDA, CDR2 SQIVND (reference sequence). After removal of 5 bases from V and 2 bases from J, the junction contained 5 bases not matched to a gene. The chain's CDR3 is CASSPGTSEQETQYF. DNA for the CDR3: TGTGCCAGTAGTCCGGGGACTAGCGAACAAGAGACCCAGTACTTC. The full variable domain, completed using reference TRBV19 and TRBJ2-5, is DGGITQSPKYLFRKEGQNVTLSCEQNLNHDAMYWYRQDPGQGLRLIYYSQIVNDFQKGDIAEGYSVSREKKESFPLTVTSAQKNPTAFYLCASSPGTSEQETQYFGPGTRLLVL.

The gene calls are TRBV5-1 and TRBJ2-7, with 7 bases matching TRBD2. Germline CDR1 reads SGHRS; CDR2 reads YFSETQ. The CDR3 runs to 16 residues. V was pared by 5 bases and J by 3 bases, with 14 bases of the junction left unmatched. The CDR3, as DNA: TGCGCCAGCAGAAAACAAGACAGCGGGGTCTACTACGAGCAGTACTTC. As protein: CASRKQDSGVYYEQYF.

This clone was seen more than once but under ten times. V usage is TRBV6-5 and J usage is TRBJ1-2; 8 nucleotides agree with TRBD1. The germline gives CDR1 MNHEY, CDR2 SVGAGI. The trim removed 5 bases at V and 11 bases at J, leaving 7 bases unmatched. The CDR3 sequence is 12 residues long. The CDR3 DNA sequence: TGTGCCAGCAGTAAATTGACAGGGGAGTACACCTTC. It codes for CASSKLTGEYTF.

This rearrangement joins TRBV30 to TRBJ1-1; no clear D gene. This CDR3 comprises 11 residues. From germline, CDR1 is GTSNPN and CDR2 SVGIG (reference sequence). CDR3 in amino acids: CAFKRNTEAFF. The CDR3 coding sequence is TGTGCTTTCAAGAGGAACACTGAAGCTTTCTTT.

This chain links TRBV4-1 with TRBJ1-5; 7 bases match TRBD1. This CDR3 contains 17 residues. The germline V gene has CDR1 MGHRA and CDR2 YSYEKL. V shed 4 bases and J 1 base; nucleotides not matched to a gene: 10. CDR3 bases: TGCGCCAGCAGCCCAGGGGGTCGGGGGCGCAGCAATCAGCCCCAGCATTTT. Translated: CASSPGGRGRSNQPQHF.